One sample yielded the 5 T cell receptor beta chains listed below, sequenced in a study of blood T cell repertoires in COVID-19. Sequenced by immunoSEQ multiplex PCR; TCRdb stores in-frame clones only, minus some. The sample records 50,000 to 70,000 clones, 76% being singletons. The sequenced sample consisted of peripheral blood. Receptor source: a man in his fifties or sixties with active or convalescent COVID-19.

This clone was seen more than once but under ten times. The V gene is TRBV2, the J gene TRBJ2-5; TRBD2 aligns across 10 bases. CDR1 and CDR2 (germline): SNHLY, FYNNEI. The CDR3 sequence is 16 residues long. V lost 5 bases and J lost 7; bases outside the gene matches: 13. In DNA form, the CDR3 reads TGTGCCAGCAGTTTAACTAGCGGGGTGACTCTTGGGACCCAGTACTTC. Protein: CASSLTSGVTLGTQYF.

This clone appeared a few times. The gene calls are TRBV30 and TRBJ1-1; no clear D. V dropped 4 bases and J dropped 3 bases, with 9 bases sitting between them. The CDR3 contains 12 residues. The germline V gene has CDR1 GTSNPN and CDR2 SVGIG (reference sequence). The CDR3 loop reads CAWILSHTEAFF. CDR3 sequence (DNA): TGTGCCTGGATTCTTAGTCACACTGAAGCTTTCTTT.

The chain links TRBV29-1 to TRBJ2-2, with D possibly TRBD1 on 6 matching bases. Germline values: CDR1 SQVTM, CDR2 ANQGSEA. The CDR3 sequence is 14 residues long. Between the trimmed V and J ends, which lost 6 bases and 0 bases, there was a span of 11 bases. In nucleotides, the CDR3 is TGCAGCGTGTTAGGGGGTACGAACACCGGGGAGCTGTTTTTT. Its protein product is CSVLGGTNTGELFF.

This clone occurred once. The chain combines TRBV19 with TRBJ2-3; 8 nucleotides agree with TRBD2. The germline CDR1 and CDR2 sequences are LNHDA and SQIVND (reference sequence). Trimming removed 7 bases from V and 2 bases from J; junction bases left unmatched: 20. This CDR3 spans 19 amino acids. CDR3 loop: CASTPLAGTTLDITDTQYF. CDR3 bases: TGTGCCAGTACCCCCTTAGCGGGAACTACCTTGGATATCACAGATACGCAGTATTTT.

This clone was detected a few times. This chain links TRBV19 with TRBJ1-1; possibly TRBD1 for D (5 bases). The CDR3 sequence is 15 residues long. Trimming removed 4 bases from V and 2 bases from J, with 14 bases in between. Germline lookup yields CDR1 LNHDA and CDR2 SQIVND (reference sequence). CDR3 nucleotide sequence: TGTGCCAGTAGTAGGGGCACTGAAGTAAACACTGAAGCTTTCTTT. This encodes CASSRGTEVNTEAFF. Looking up the rest from reference TRBV19 and TRBJ1-1 gives the full variable domain: DGGITQSPKYLFRKEGQNVTLSCEQNLNHDAMYWYRQDPGQGLRLIYYSQIVNDFQKGDIAEGYSVSREKKESFPLTVTSAQKNPTAFYLCASSRGTEVNTEAFFGQGTRLTVV.